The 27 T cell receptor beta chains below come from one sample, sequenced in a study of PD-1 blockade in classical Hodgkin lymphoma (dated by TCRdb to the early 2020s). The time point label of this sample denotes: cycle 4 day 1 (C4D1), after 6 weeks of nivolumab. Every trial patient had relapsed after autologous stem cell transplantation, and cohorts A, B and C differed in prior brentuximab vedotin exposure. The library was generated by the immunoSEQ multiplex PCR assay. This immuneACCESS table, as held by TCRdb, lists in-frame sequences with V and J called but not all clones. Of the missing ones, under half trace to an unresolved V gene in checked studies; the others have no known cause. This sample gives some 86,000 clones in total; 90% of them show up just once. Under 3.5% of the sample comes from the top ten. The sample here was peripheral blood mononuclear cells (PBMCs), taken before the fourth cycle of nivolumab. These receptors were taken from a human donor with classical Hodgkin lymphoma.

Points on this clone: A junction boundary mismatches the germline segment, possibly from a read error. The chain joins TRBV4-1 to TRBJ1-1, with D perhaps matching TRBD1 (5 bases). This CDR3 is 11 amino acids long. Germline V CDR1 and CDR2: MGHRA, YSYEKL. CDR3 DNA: TGTGCCAGCAGGAATAGCGGGGGAGCTTTCTTT. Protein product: CASRNSGGAFF.

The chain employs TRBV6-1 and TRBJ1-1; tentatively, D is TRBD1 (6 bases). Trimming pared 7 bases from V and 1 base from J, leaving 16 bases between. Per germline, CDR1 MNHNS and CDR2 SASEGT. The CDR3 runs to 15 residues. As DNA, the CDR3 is TGTGCCAGCATGCCACAGGGAACCGGGAACACTGAAGCTTTCTTT. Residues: CASMPQGTGNTEAFF.

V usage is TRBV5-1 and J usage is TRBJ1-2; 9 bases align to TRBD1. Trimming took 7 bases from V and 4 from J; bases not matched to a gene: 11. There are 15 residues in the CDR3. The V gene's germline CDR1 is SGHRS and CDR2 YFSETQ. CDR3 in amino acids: CASGTIDRGSYGYTF. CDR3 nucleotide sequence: TGCGCCAGCGGAACTATAGACAGGGGGAGCTATGGCTACACCTTC.

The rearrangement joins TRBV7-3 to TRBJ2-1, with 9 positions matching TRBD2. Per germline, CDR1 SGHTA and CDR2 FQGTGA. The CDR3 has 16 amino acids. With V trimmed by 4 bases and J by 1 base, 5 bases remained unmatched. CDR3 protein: CASSYGAGGSYNEQFF. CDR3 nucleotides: TGTGCCAGCAGCTATGGAGCGGGGGGTTCCTACAATGAGCAGTTCTTC.

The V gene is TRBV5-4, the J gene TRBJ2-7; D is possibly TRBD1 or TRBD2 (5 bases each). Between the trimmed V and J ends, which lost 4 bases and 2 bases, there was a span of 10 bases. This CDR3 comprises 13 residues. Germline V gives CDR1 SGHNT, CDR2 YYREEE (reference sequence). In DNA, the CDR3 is TGTGCCAGCAGCGCCGAGGGACCCTACGAGCAGTACTTC. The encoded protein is CASSAEGPYEQYF.

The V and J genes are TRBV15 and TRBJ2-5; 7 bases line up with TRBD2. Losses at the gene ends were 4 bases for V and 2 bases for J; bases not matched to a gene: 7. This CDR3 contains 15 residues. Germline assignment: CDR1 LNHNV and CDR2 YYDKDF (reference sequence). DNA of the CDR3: TGTGCCACCAGCAAACCTCTAGCGGAGCAAGAGACCCAGTACTTC. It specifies CATSKPLAEQETQYF.

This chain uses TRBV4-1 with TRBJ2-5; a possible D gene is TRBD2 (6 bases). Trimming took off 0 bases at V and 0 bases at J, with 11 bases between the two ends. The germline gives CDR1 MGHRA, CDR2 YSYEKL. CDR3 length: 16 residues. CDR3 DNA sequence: TGCGCCAGCAGCCAAGATGTTGGGGGGTACCAAGAGACCCAGTACTTC. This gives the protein CASSQDVGGYQETQYF.

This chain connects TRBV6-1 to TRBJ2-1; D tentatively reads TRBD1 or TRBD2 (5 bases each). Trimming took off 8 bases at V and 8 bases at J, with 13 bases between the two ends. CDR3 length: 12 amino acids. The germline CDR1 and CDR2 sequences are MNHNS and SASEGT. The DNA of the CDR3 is TGTGCCAGCGGGACCCTTCGGGATGAGCAGTTCTTC. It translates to CASGTLRDEQFF.

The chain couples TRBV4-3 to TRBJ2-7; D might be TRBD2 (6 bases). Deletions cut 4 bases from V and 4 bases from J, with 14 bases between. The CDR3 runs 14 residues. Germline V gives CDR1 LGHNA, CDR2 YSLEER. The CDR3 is CASSRMEGKYEQYF. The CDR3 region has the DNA TGCGCCAGCAGCCGGATGGAGGGGAAGTACGAGCAGTACTTC.

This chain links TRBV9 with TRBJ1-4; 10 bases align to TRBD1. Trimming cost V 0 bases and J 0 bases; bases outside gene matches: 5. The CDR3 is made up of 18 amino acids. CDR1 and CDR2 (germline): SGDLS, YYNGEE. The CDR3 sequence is CASSVGWTGGATNEKLFF. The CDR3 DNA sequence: TGTGCCAGCAGCGTAGGGTGGACAGGGGGGGCAACTAATGAAAAACTGTTTTTT.

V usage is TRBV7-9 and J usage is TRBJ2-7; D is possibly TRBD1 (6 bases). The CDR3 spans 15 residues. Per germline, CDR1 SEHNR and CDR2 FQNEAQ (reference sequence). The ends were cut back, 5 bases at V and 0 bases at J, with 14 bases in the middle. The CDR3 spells CASSPGTLASYEQYF. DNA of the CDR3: TGTGCCAGCAGCCCCGGGACACTTGCCTCCTACGAGCAGTACTTC.

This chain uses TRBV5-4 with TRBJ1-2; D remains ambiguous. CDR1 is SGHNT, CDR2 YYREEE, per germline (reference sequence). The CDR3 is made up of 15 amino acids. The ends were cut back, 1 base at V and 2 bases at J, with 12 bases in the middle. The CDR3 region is CASSLFAGTNYGYTF. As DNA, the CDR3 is TGTGCCAGCAGCTTGTTCGCGGGTACGAACTATGGCTACACCTTC.

This chain's CDR3 is CASSPGTGNPDEQYF. DNA of the CDR3: TGTGCCAGCAGCCCCGGGACAGGGAACCCAGACGAGCAGTACTTC. V usage is TRBV7-3 and J usage is TRBJ2-7; 9 nucleotides align to TRBD1. The length of the CDR3 is 15 residues. Germline V gene lookup returns CDR1 SGHTA and CDR2 FQGTGA. The V gene end was trimmed by 5 bases and the J gene end by 5 bases; junction bases not matched to a gene: 10.

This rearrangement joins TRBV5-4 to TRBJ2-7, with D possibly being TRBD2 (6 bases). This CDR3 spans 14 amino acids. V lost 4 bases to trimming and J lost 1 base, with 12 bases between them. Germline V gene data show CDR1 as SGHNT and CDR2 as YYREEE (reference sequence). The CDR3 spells CASSGTGLSYEQYF. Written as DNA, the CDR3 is TGTGCCAGCAGCGGGACCGGACTATCCTACGAGCAGTACTTC.

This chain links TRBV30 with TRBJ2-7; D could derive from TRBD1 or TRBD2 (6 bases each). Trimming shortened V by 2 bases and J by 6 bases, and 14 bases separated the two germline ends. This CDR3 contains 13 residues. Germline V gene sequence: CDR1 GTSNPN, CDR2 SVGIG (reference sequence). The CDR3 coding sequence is TGTGCCTGGAGTATAAAAGGGGGGTTCGAGCAGTACTTC. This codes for CAWSIKGGFEQYF.

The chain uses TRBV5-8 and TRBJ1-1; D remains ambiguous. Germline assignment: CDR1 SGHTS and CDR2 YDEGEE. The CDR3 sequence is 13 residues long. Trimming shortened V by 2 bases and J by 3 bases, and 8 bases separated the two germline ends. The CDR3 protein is CASSLRADTEAFF. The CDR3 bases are TGTGCCAGCAGCTTAAGAGCGGACACTGAAGCTTTCTTT.

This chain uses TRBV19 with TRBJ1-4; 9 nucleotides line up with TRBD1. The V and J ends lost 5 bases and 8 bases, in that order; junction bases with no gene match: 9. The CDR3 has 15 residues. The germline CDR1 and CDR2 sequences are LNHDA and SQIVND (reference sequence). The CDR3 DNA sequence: TGTGCCAGTAGTTCCCGGACAGGGGACGACGAAAAACTGTTTTTT. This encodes CASSSRTGDDEKLFF.

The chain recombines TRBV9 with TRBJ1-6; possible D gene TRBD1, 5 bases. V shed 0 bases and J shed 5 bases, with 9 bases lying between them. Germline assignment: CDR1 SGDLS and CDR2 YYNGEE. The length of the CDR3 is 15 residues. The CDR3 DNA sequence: TGTGCCAGCAGCGTAGGGACACTCGATAATTCACCCCTCCACTTT. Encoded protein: CASSVGTLDNSPLHF.

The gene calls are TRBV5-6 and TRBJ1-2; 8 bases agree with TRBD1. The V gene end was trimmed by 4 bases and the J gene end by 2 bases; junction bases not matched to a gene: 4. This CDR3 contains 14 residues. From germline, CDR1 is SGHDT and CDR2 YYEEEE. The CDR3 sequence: CASSQRQGNYGYTF. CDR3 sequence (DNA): TGTGCCAGCAGCCAGCGACAGGGGAACTATGGCTACACCTTC.

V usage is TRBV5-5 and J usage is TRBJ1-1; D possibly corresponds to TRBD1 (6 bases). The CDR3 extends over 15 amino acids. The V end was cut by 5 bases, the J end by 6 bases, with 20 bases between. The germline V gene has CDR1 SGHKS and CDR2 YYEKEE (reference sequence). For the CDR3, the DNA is TGTGCCAGCAGACGATCAACCAACAGGGCCTCTGAAGCTTTCTTT. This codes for CASRRSTNRASEAFF.

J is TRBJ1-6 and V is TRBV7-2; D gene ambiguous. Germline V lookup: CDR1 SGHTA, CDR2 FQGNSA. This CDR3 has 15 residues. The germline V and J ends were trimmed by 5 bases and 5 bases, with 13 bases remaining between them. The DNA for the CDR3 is TGTGCCAGCAGCCGCAGGACCTGGGATAATTCACCCCTCCACTTT. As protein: CASSRRTWDNSPLHF.

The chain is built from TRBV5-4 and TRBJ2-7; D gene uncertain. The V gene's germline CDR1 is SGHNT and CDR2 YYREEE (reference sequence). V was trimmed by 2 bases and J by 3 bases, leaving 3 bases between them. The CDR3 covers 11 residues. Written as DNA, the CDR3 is TGTGCCAGCAGCTTTGGCTACGAGCAGTACTTC. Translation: CASSFGYEQYF.

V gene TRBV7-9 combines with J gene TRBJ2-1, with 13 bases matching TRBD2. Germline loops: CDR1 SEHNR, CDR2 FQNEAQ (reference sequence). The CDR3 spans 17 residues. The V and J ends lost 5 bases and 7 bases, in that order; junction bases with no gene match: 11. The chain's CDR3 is CASSLPGTSGVLNEQFF. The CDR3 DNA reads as TGTGCCAGCAGCCTGCCCGGGACTAGCGGGGTTTTGAATGAGCAGTTCTTC.

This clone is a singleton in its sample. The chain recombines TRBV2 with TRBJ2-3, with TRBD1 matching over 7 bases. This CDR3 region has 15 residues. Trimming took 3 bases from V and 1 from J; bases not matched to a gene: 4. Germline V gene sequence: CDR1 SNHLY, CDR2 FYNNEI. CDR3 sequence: CASSDRGQGTDTQYF. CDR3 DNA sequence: TGTGCCAGCAGTGATCGCGGACAGGGCACAGATACGCAGTATTTT.

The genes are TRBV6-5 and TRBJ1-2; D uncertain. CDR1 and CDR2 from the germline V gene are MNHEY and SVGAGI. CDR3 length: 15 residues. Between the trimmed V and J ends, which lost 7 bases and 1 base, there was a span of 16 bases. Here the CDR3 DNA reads TGTGCCAGCATAAAGGCGCCGTCCATTAACTATGGCTACACCTTC. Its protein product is CASIKAPSINYGYTF.

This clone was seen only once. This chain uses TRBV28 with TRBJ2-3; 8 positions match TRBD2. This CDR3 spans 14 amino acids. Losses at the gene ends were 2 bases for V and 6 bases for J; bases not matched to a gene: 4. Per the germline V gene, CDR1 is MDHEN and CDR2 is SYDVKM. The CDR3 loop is CASSLAGGRDTQYF. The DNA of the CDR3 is TGTGCCAGCAGTTTAGCGGGGGGCCGGGATACGCAGTATTTT.

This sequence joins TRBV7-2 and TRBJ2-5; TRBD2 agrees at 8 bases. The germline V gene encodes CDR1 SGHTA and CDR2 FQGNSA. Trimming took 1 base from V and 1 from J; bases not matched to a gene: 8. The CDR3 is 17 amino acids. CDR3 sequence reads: CASSLGFSGATQETQYF. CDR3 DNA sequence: TGTGCCAGCAGCTTAGGATTTAGCGGGGCTACCCAAGAGACCCAGTACTTC.